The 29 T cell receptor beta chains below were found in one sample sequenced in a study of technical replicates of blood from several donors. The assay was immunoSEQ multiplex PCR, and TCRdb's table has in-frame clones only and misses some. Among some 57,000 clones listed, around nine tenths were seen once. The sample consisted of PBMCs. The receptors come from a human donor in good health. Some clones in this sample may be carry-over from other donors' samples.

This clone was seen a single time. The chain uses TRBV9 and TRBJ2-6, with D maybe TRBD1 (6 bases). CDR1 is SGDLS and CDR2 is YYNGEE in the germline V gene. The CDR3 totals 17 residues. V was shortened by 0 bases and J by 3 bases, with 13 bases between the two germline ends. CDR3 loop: CASSVASGALGANVLTF. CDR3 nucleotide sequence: TGTGCCAGCAGCGTAGCTTCAGGGGCGCTTGGGGCCAACGTCCTGACTTTC.

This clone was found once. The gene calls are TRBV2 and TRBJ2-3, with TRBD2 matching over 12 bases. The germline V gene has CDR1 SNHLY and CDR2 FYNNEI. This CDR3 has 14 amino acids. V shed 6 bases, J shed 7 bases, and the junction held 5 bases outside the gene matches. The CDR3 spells CASSRGLAGNTQYF. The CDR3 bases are TGTGCCAGCAGCAGAGGACTAGCGGGGAATACGCAGTATTTT.

The CDR3 loop is CASSLGQATNEKLFF. DNA for the CDR3: TGTGCCAGTAGTTTGGGACAGGCAACTAATGAAAAACTGTTTTTT. This chain connects TRBV19 to TRBJ1-4; 8 positions agree with TRBD1. V lost 5 bases and J lost 0; bases outside the gene matches: 2. CDR3 length: 15 residues. The germline CDR1 and CDR2 sequences are LNHDA and SQIVND (reference sequence).

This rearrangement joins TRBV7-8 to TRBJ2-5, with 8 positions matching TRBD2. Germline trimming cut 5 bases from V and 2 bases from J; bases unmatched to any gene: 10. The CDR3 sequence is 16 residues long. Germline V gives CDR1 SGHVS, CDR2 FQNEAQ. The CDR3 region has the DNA TGTGCCAGCAGCCCCTCCCCGGCGGGGGGACAAGAGACCCAGTACTTC. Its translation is CASSPSPAGGQETQYF. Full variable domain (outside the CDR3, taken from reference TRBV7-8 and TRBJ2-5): GAGVSQSPRYKVAKRGQDVALRCDPISGHVSLFWYQQALGQGPEFLTYFQNEAQLDKSGLPSDRFFAERPEGSVSTLKIQRTQQEDSAVYLCASSPSPAGGQETQYFGPGTRLLVL.

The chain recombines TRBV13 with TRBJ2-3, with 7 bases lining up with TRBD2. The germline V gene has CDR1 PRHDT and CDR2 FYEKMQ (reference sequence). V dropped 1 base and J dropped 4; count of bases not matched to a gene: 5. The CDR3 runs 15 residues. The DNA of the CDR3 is TGTGCCAGCAGCTTAGAGGGCGGGGGTGCAGATACGCAGTATTTT. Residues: CASSLEGGGADTQYF.

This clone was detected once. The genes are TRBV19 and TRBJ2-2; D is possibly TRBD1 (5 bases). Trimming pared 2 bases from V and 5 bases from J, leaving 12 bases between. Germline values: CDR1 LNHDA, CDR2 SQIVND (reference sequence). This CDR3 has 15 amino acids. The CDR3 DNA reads TGTGCCAGTAGTATAACAGGCATGGCGACCGGGGAGCTGTTTTTT. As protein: CASSITGMATGELFF.

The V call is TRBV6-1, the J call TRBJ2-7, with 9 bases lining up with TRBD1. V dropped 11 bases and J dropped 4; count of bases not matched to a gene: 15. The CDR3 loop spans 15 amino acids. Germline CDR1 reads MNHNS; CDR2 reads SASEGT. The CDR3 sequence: CAGQKTWTGEYEQYF. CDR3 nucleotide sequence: TGTGCCGGACAAAAAACTTGGACAGGGGAATACGAGCAGTACTTC.

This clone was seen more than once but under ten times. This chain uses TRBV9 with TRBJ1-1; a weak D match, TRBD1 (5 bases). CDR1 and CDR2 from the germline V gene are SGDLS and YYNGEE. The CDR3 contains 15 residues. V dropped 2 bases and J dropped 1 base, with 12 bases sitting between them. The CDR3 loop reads CASSVEGVGNTEAFF. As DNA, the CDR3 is TGTGCCAGCAGCGTCGAAGGGGTTGGGAACACTGAAGCTTTCTTT.

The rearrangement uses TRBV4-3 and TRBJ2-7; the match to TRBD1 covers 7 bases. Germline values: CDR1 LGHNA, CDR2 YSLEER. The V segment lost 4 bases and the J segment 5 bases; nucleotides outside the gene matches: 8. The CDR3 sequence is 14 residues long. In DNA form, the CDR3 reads TGCGCCAGCAGCCCGACAGGGTATGGGAACGAGCAGTACTTC. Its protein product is CASSPTGYGNEQYF.

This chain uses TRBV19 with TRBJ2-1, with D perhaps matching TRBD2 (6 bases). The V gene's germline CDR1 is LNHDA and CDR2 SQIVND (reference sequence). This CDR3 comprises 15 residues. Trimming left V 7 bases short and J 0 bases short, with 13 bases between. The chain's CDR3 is CASKGSGSSYNEQFF. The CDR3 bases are TGTGCCAGTAAAGGTAGCGGTAGCTCCTACAATGAGCAGTTCTTC.

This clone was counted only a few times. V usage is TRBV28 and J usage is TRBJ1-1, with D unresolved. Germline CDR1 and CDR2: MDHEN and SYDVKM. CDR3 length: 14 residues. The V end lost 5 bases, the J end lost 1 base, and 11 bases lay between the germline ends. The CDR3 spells CASSIEQKNTEAFF. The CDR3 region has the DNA TGTGCCAGCAGTATAGAACAGAAGAACACTGAAGCTTTCTTT.

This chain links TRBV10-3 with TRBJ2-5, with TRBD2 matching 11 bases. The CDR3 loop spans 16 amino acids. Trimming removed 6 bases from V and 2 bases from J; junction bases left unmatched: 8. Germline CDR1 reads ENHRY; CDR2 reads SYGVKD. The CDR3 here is CAISNPLAGDQETQYF. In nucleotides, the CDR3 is TGTGCCATCAGCAACCCACTAGCGGGAGATCAAGAGACCCAGTACTTC.

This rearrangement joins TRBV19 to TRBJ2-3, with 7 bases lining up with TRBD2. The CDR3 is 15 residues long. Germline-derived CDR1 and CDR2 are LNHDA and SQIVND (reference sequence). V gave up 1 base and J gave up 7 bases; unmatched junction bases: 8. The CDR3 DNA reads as TGTGCCAGTAGTATAGCGGGGGGACTTTCGAATACGCAGTATTTT. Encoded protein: CASSIAGGLSNTQYF.

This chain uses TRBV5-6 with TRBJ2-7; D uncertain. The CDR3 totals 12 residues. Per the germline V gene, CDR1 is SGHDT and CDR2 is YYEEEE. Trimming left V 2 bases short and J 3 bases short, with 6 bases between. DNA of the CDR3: TGTGCCAGCAGCTTTTCCATCTACGAGCAGTACTTC. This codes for CASSFSIYEQYF.

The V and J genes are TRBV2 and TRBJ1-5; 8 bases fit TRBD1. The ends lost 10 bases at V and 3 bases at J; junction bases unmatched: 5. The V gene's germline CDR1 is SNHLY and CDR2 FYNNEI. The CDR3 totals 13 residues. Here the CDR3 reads CATRTGLNQPQHF. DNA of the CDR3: TGTGCCACCCGGACAGGGCTCAATCAGCCCCAGCATTTT.

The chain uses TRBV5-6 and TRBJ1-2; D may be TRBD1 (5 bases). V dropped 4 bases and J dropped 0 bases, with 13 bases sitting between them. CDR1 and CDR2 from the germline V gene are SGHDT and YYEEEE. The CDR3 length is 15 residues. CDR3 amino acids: CASSRTGTTNYGYTF. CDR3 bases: TGTGCCAGCAGCCGCACAGGAACCACTAACTATGGCTACACCTTC.

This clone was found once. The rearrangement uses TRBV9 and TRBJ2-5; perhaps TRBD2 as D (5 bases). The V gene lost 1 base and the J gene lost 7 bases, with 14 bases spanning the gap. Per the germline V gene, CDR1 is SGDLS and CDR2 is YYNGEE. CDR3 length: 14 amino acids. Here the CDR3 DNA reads TGTGCCAGCAGCGTAAAGGATTCTGAGGGGACCCAGTACTTC. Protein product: CASSVKDSEGTQYF.

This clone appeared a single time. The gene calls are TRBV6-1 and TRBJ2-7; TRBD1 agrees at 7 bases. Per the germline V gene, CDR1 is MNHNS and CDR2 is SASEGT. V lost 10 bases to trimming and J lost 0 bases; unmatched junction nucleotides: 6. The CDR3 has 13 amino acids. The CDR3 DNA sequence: TGTGCCACCAAGGACAGGAGCTCCTACGAGCAGTACTTC. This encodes CATKDRSSYEQYF.

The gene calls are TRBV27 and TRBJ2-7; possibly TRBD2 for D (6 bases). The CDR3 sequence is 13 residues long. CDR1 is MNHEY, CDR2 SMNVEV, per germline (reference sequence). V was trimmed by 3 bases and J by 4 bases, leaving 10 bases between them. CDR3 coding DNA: TGTGCCAGCAGTTTCTCCGGAGGGTACGAGCAGTACTTC. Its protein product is CASSFSGGYEQYF.

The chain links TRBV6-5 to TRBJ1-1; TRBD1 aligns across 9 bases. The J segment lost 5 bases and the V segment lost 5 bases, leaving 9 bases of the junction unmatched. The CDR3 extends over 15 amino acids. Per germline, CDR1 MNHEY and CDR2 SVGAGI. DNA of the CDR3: TGTGCCAGCAGTGCCGTGACAGGGGGGAATACTGAAGCTTTCTTT. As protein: CASSAVTGGNTEAFF.

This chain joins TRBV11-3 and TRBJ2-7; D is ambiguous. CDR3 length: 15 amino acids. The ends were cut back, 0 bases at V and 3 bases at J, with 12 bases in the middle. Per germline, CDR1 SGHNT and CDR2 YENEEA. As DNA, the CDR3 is TGTGCCAGCAGCTTAGAATCGGGTGGCGACTACGAGCAGTACTTC. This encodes CASSLESGGDYEQYF.

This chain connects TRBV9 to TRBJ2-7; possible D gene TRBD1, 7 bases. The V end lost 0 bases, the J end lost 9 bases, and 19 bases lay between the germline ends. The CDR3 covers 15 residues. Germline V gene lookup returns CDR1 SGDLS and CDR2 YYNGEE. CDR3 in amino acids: CASSVDGFSGGTQYF. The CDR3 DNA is TGTGCCAGCAGCGTAGACGGTTTCTCAGGGGGGACGCAGTACTTC.

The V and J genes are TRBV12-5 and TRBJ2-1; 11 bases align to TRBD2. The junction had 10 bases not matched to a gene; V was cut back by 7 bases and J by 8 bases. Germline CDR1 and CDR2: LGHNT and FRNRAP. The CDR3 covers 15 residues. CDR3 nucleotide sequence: TGTGCTAGTGTCCAGGGTGCTAGCGGGGGGTATGAGCAGTTCTTC. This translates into CASVQGASGGYEQFF.

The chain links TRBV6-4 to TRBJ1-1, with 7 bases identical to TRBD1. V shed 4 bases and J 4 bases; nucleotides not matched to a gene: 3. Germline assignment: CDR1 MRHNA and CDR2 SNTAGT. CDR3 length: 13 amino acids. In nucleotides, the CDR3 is TGTGCCAGCAGTGCGACAGGGAGCACTGAAGCTTTCTTT. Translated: CASSATGSTEAFF.

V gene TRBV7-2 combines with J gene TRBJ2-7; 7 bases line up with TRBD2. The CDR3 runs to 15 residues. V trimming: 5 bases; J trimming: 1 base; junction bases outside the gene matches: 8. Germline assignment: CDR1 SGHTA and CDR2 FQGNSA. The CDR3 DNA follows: TGTGCCAGCAGCAAAACGGGACTAAGTTCCTACGAGCAGTACTTC. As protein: CASSKTGLSSYEQYF.

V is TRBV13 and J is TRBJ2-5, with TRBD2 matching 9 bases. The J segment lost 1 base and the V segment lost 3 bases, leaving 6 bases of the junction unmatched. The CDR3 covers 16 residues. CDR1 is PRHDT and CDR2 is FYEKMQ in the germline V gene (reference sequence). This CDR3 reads CASSFRLAGFQETQYF. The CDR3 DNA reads TGTGCCAGCAGCTTCCGGCTAGCGGGGTTCCAAGAGACCCAGTACTTC.

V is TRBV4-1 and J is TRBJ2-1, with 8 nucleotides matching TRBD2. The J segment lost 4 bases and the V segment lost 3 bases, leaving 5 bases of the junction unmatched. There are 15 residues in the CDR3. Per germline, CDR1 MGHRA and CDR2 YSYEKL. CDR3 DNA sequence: TGCGCCAGCAGCCAGCCGCTAGCGGGTTACAATGAGCAGTTCTTC. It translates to CASSQPLAGYNEQFF.

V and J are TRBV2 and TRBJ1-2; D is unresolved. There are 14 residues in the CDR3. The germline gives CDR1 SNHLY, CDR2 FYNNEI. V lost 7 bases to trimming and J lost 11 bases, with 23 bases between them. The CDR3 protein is CASTEVAVLSPYTF. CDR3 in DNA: TGTGCCAGCACCGAGGTGGCAGTTCTTTCCCCTTACACCTTC.

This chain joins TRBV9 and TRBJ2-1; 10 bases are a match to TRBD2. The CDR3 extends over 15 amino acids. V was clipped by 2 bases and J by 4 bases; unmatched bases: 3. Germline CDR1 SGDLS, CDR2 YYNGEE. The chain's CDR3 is CASSVRLAGYNEQFF. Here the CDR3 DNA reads TGTGCCAGCAGCGTTCGACTAGCGGGTTACAATGAGCAGTTCTTC. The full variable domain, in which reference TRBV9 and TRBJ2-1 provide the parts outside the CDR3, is DSGVTQTPKHLITATGQRVTLRCSPRSGDLSVYWYQQSLDQGLQFLIQYYNGEERAKGNILERFSAQQFPDLHSELNLSSLELGDSALYFCASSVRLAGYNEQFFGPGTRLTVL.